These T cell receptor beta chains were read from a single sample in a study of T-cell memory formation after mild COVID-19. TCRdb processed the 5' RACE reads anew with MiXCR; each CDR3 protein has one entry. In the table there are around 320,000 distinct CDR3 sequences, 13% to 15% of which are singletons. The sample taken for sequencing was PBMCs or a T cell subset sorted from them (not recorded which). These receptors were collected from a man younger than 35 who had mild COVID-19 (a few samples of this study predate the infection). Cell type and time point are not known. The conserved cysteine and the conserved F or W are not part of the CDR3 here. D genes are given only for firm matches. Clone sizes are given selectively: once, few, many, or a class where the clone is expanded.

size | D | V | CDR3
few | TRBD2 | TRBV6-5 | ASKTSGGTDTQY
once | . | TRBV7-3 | ASSTTGTLEAF
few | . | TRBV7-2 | ASSRGGTTDTQY
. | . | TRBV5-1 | ASSRTQTSYGYT
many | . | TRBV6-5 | ASSRDRPRLGEKLF
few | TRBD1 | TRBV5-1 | ASSIAAGGTGNTIY
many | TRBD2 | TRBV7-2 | ASSLQRGSTDTQY
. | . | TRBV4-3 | ASSQDRIPDPYGYT
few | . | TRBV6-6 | ASTARGEGETQY
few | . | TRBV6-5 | ASKNQGNTEAF
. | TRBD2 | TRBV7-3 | ASSSTGGARELF
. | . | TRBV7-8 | ASSLSGAGNSPLH
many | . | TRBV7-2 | ASSSRGGETQY
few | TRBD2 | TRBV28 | ASTPRGADTQY
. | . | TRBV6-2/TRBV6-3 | ASSQRVETQY
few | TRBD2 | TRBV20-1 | SKAGGYNEQF
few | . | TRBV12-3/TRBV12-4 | ASSSPRSGANVLT
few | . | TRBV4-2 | ASSQETLRDGWLF
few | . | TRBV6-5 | ASSYSSVPPYEQY
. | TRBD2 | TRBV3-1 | ASSQVFRGVYEQY
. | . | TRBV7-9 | ASSIRAQETQY
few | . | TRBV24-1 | ATSSSSGANVLT
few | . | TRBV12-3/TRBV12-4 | ASTPGRGFNQPQH
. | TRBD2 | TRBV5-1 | ASSLALAGMADTQY
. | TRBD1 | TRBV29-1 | SVEGGQGLEGYT
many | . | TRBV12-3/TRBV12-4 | ASRAAGQGWEKLF
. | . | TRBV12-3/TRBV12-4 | ASKDGDYNEQF
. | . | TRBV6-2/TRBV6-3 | ASSYSSGQIYGYT
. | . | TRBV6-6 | ASSRQGGTYEQY
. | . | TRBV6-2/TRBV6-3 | ASREGVSGYT
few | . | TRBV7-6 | ASSSRGGANVLT
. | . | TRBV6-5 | ASSYTGTGELF
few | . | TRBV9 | ASSVSGSPGAETQY
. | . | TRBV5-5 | ASSGTGGGYNEQF
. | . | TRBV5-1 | ASSFGGEDTEAF
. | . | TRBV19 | ASSIRGRVNTEAF
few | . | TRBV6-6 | ASSYKSGNTIY
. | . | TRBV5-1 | ASSWTGTTGTGELF
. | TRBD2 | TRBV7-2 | ASSPQSGGASTQY
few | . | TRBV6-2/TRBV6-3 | ASKQFQGNEQF
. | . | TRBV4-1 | ASSQDPPPSTDTQY
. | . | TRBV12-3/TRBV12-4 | ASSPTRGPGSTQY
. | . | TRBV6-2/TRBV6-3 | ATVRFLTEAF
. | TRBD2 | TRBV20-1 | SARDISGGAGVNIQY
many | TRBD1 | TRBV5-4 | ASIKQGTGELF
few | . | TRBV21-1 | ASSKMERGGRVWRF